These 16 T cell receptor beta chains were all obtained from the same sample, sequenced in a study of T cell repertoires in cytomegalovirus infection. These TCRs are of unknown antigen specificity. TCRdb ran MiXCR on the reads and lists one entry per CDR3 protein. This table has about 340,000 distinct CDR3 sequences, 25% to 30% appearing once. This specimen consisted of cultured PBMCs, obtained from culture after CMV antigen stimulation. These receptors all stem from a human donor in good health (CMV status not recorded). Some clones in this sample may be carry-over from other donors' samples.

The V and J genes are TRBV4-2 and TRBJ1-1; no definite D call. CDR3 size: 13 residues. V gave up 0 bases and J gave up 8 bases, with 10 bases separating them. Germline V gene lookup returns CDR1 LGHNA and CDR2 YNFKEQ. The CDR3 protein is CASSQDSREEAFF. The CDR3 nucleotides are TGTGCCAGCAGCCAAGATAGCCGGGAGGAAGCTTTCTTT.

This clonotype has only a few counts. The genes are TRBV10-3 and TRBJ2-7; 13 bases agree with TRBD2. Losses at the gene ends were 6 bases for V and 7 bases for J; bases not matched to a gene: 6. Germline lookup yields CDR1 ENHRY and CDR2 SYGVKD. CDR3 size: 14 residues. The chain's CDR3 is CAIRGTSGTWEQYF. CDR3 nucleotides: TGTGCCATCAGGGGGACTAGCGGGACGTGGGAGCAGTACTTC.

The CDR3 nucleotides read TGCAGTGCTGGCGCGACAGGAAACAATCAGCCCCAGCATTTT. Protein product: CSAGATGNNQPQHF. V usage is TRBV20-1 and J usage is TRBJ1-5, with TRBD1 as a possible D gene (6 bases). Germline V lookup: CDR1 DFQATT, CDR2 SNEGSKA (reference sequence). This CDR3 comprises 14 residues. The V end was cut by 5 bases, the J end by 3 bases, with 14 bases between.

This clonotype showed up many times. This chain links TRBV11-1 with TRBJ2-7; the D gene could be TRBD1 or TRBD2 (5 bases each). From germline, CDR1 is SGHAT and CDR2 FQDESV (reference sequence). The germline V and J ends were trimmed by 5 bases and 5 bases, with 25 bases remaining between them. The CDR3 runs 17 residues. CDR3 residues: CASSPAGASRPGHEQYF. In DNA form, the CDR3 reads TGTGCCAGCAGCCCAGCCGGGGCGAGCAGACCGGGCCACGAGCAGTACTTC.

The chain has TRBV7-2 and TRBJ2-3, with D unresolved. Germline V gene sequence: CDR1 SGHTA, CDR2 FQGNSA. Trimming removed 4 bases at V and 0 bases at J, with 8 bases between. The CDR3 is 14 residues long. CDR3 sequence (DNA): TGTGCCAGCAGCTCCCGGGTCAGCACAGATACGCAGTATTTT. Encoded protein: CASSSRVSTDTQYF.

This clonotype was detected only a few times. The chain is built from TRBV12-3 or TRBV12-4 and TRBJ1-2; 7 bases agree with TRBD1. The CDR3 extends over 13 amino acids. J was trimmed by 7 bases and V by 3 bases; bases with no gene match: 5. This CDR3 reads CASSFRTGTGYTF. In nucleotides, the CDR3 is TGTGCCAGCAGTTTCCGGACAGGTACTGGCTACACCTTC.

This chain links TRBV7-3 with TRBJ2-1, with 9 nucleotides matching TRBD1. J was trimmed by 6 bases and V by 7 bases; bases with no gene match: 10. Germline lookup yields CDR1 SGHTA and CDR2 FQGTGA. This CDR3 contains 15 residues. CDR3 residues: CASTLTGGAGNEQFF. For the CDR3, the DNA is TGTGCCAGCACCCTCACAGGGGGCGCAGGCAATGAGCAGTTCTTC.

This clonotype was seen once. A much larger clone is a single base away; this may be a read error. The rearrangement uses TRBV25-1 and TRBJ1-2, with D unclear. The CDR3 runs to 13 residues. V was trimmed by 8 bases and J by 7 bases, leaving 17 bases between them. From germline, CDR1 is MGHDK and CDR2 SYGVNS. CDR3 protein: CASGVGISSGYTF. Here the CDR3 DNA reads TGTGCCAGCGGTGTTGGCATTTCTTCTGGCTACACCTTC.

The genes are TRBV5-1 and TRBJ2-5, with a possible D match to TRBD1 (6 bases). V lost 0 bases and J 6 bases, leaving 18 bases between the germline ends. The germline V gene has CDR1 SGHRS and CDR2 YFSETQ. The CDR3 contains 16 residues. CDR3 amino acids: CASSLEGRQGLQTQYF. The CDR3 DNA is TGCGCCAGCAGCTTGGAGGGTCGGCAGGGGCTGCAGACCCAGTACTTC.

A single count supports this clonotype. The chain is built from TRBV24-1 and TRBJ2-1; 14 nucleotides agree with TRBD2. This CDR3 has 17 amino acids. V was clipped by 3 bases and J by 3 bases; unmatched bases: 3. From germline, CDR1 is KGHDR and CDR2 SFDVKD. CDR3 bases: TGTGCCACCAGTGATCCCGGACTAGCGGGAGGCTACAATGAGCAGTTCTTC. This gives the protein CATSDPGLAGGYNEQFF.

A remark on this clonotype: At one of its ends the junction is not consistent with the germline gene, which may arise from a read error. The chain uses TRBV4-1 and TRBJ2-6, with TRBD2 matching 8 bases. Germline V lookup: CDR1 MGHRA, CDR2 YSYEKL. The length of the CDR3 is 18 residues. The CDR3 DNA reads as TGTGCCAGCAGCCAAGGGGGACTAGGGTTTGATGGGGCCAACGTCCTGACTTTC. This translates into CASSQGGLGFDGANVLTF.

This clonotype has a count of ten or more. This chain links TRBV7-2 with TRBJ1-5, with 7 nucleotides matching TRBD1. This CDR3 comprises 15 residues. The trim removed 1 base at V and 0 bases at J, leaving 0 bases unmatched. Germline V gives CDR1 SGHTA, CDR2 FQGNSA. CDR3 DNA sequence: TGTGCCAGCAGCTTAGAGGGGGCTAGCAATCAGCCCCAGCATTTT. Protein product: CASSLEGASNQPQHF.

The DNA of the CDR3 is TGTGCCAGCAGTCCGCGGGACAGGGGGGCTGAAGCTTTCTTT. Protein sequence: CASSPRDRGAEAFF. The chain combines TRBV28 with TRBJ1-1; 11 nucleotides align to TRBD1. The CDR3 is 14 residues long. The junction had 5 bases not matched to a gene; V was cut back by 5 bases and J by 6 bases. The germline CDR1 and CDR2 sequences are MDHEN and SYDVKM.

CDR3 amino acids: CASSIARGNTDTQYF. CDR3 DNA sequence: TGTGCCAGTAGTATTGCCAGGGGAAACACAGATACGCAGTATTTT. The chain carries TRBV19 and TRBJ2-3, with D possibly being TRBD1 (6 bases). The CDR3 has 15 amino acids. Germline V gene data show CDR1 as LNHDA and CDR2 as SQIVND (reference sequence). V lost 3 bases and J 2 bases, leaving 12 bases between the germline ends.

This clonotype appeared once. The CDR3 sequence is CASSQSKGWIVTQYF. CDR3 DNA sequence: TGCGCCAGCAGTCAATCAAAGGGCTGGATAGTCACGCAGTATTTT. The gene calls are TRBV23-1 and TRBJ2-3, with D unclear. TRBV23-1 is recorded as an ORF, its role being uncertain. This CDR3 is 15 amino acids long. The ends were cut back, 0 bases at V and 9 bases at J, with 16 bases in the middle.

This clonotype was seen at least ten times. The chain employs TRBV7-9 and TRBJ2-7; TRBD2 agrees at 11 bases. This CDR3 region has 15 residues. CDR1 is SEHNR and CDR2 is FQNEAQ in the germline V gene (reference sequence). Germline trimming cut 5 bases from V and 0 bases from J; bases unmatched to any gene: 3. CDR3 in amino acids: CASSLSGGGSYEQYF. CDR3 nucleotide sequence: TGTGCCAGCAGCCTTAGCGGGGGGGGCTCCTACGAGCAGTACTTC. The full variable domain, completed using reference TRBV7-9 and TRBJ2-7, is DTGVSQNPRHKITKRGQNVTFRCDPISEHNRLYWYRQTLGQGPEFLTYFQNEAQLEKSRLLSDRFSAERPKGSFSTLEIQRTEQGDSAMYLCASSLSGGGSYEQYFGPGTRLTVT.